The 28 T cell receptor beta chains presented below share a single source sample, sequenced in a study of blood T cell repertoires in COVID-19. Here immunoSEQ multiplex PCR was the method, and the copy in TCRdb shows in-frame clones only, minus some. The sample shows approximately 350,000 clones, around four fifths of them seen only once. Input material: peripheral blood. The receptors were gathered from a young man with active or convalescent COVID-19.

This chain uses TRBV4-2 with TRBJ2-2, with D possibly matching TRBD1 (5 bases). V lost 0 bases, J lost 8 bases, and 19 bases lay in between. CDR3 length: 17 amino acids. Germline V lookup: CDR1 LGHNA, CDR2 YNFKEQ. CDR3 nucleotides: TGTGCCAGCAGCCAAGACTGGGGCTCGCCTGGGTGGGGGGAGCTGTTTTTT. Translating it yields CASSQDWGSPGWGELFF.

This clone appeared a few times. The chain carries TRBV29-1 and TRBJ2-7; 9 bases match TRBD1. J was trimmed by 4 bases and V by 5 bases; bases with no gene match: 9. CDR1 and CDR2 from the germline V gene are SQVTM and ANQGSEA. The CDR3 length is 14 residues. DNA of the CDR3: TGCAGCGTTTCCCCGGGACAGGGACTTTACGAGCAGTACTTC. Encoded protein: CSVSPGQGLYEQYF.

In this sample, this clone turned up a few times. The CDR3 sequence is CASSPTGQWTEAFF. CDR3 coding DNA: TGTGCCAGCAGTCCAACGGGACAGTGGACTGAAGCTTTCTTT. The genes are TRBV2 and TRBJ1-1, with 7 nucleotides matching TRBD1. This CDR3 contains 14 residues. The ends lost 5 bases at V and 5 bases at J; junction bases unmatched: 8. The V gene's germline CDR1 is SNHLY and CDR2 FYNNEI.

The chain is built from TRBV7-2 and TRBJ2-7, with D possibly TRBD2 on 5 matching bases. Deletions cut 2 bases from V and 0 bases from J, with 11 bases between. CDR1 is SGHTA and CDR2 is FQGNSA in the germline V gene. The CDR3 loop spans 15 amino acids. The CDR3 sequence is CASSLLGSVSYEQYF. Written as DNA, the CDR3 is TGTGCCAGCAGCTTATTAGGTAGCGTCTCCTACGAGCAGTACTTC.

V gene TRBV19 combines with J gene TRBJ2-1; TRBD2 matches 10 bases. The V gene's germline CDR1 is LNHDA and CDR2 SQIVND (reference sequence). The J segment lost 10 bases and the V segment lost 4 bases, leaving 7 bases of the junction unmatched. The CDR3 runs to 14 residues. The DNA for the CDR3 is TGTGCCAGTAGTAAGGGGACTAGCGTCCTCGAGCAGTTCTTC. Protein product: CASSKGTSVLEQFF.

This sequence joins TRBV4-2 and TRBJ2-2, with 9 bases fitting TRBD2. Germline CDR1 LGHNA, CDR2 YNFKEQ. The CDR3 totals 18 residues. J gave up 1 base and V 1 base, and 7 bases lay outside the gene matches. CDR3 in amino acids: CASSQVPFSGGNTGELFF. The CDR3, as DNA: TGTGCCAGCAGCCAAGTCCCTTTTAGCGGGGGGAACACCGGGGAGCTGTTTTTT.

This chain connects TRBV27 to TRBJ1-2, with 9 bases identical to TRBD1. This CDR3 has 13 residues. The germline V gene has CDR1 MNHEY and CDR2 SMNVEV (reference sequence). V shed 8 bases and J 3 bases; nucleotides not matched to a gene: 4. CDR3 region: CASGDREDYGYTF. The CDR3 bases are TGTGCCAGCGGGGACAGGGAGGACTATGGCTACACCTTC.

The V gene is TRBV27, the J gene TRBJ2-7, with TRBD2 as a possible D gene (6 bases). CDR3 length equals 12 residues. Trimming took 8 bases from V and 6 from J, leaving 14 bases between them. Germline CDR1 and CDR2: MNHEY and SMNVEV (reference sequence). CDR3 amino acids: CASRSMGGEQYF. The CDR3 DNA sequence: TGTGCCAGCCGCTCCATGGGGGGCGAGCAGTACTTC.

The chain recombines TRBV6-2 or TRBV6-3 with TRBJ2-1; 9 bases line up with TRBD1. CDR3 length equals 13 residues. The V gene end was trimmed by 1 base and the J gene end by 15 bases; junction bases not matched to a gene: 7. The V gene's germline CDR1 is MNHEY and CDR2 SVGEGT. The CDR3 is CASSYFSDRGGFF. For the CDR3, the DNA is TGTGCCAGCAGTTACTTCTCGGACAGGGGCGGGTTCTTC.

The chain uses TRBV7-2 and TRBJ1-2, with TRBD1 identical over 9 bases. Germline CDR1 reads SGHTA; CDR2 reads FQGNSA. The V and J ends lost 2 bases and 4 bases, in that order; junction bases with no gene match: 5. The CDR3 length is 15 residues. CDR3 loop: CASSLTPDRGYGYTF. The CDR3 DNA sequence: TGTGCCAGCAGCTTAACCCCGGACAGGGGCTATGGCTACACCTTC.

The chain combines TRBV5-6 with TRBJ2-2, with 8 bases lining up with TRBD1. This CDR3 has 14 residues. Germline CDR1 is SGHDT and CDR2 is YYEEEE. Trimming took 4 bases from V and 4 from J; bases not matched to a gene: 3. The CDR3 DNA follows: TGTGCCAGCAGCGGGACAGGTATCACCGGGGAGCTGTTTTTT. This gives the protein CASSGTGITGELFF.

The gene calls are TRBV6-5 and TRBJ2-7, with 7 bases aligning to TRBD2. CDR1 is MNHEY, CDR2 SVGAGI, per germline. The J segment lost 6 bases and the V segment lost 5 bases, leaving 13 bases of the junction unmatched. This CDR3 region has 15 residues. In nucleotides, the CDR3 is TGTGCCAGCAGTCATCTTTTGCGGGGGAACGGCGAGCAGTACTTC. This encodes CASSHLLRGNGEQYF.

The rearrangement links TRBV18 to TRBJ2-1; the match to TRBD1 covers 8 bases. The CDR3 has 15 residues. CDR1 is KGHSH, CDR2 LQKENI, per germline. J lost 2 bases, V lost 4 bases, and 4 bases had no gene match. Written as DNA, the CDR3 is TGTGCCAGCTCACAGGGACAGGCGGCCTACAATGAGCAGTTCTTC. Translating gives CASSQGQAAYNEQFF.

The gene calls are TRBV14 and TRBJ1-6, with D perhaps TRBD1 (5 bases). Trimming took 6 bases from V and 5 from J, leaving 11 bases between them. The CDR3 sequence is 14 residues long. Germline V gene sequence: CDR1 SGHDN, CDR2 FVKESK. CDR3 sequence (DNA): TGTGCCAGCAGTAAGGGGCTAGATAATTCACCCCTCCACTTT. Amino acids: CASSKGLDNSPLHF. The entire variable domain, with the rest obtained from reference TRBV14 and TRBJ1-6, is as follows: EAGVTQFPSHSVIEKGQTVTLRCDPISGHDNLYWYRRVMGKEIKFLLHFVKESKQDESGMPNNRFLAERTGGTYSTLKVQPAELEDSGVYFCASSKGLDNSPLHFGNGTRLTVT.

The V gene is TRBV4-1, the J gene TRBJ1-2; D gene ambiguous. Trimming took 3 bases from V and 1 from J, leaving 18 bases between them. Germline lookup yields CDR1 MGHRA and CDR2 YSYEKL. The CDR3 is 17 amino acids. Here the CDR3 DNA reads TGCGCCAGCAGCCACCGAGTGGGTCGGGAGATTAACTATGGCTACACCTTC. Protein: CASSHRVGREINYGYTF.

J is TRBJ1-1 and V is TRBV11-3; TRBD1 is a possible D gene (5 bases). The CDR3 covers 16 residues. Germline CDR1 SGHNT, CDR2 YENEEA. V was trimmed by 3 bases and J by 5 bases, leaving 19 bases between them. The CDR3 is CASSLQGWMKETEAFF. The CDR3 bases are TGTGCCAGCAGCTTGCAGGGCTGGATGAAGGAGACTGAAGCTTTCTTT.

V and J are TRBV3-1 (or the pseudogene TRBV3-2) and TRBJ2-3, with a possible D match to TRBD1 (6 bases). Germline CDR1 reads LGHDT; CDR2 reads YNNKEL (reference sequence). The CDR3 loop spans 16 amino acids. Trimming removed 1 base from V and 0 bases from J, with 11 bases in between. The CDR3 region has the DNA TGTGCCAGCAGCCAAGGACAGGAGTCTAGCACAGATACGCAGTATTTT. Translated, it gives CASSQGQESSTDTQYF.

This clone was counted only a few times. The chain is built from TRBV19 and TRBJ1-3; the D gene is possibly TRBD1 (6 bases). The CDR3 loop spans 18 amino acids. Germline V lookup: CDR1 LNHDA, CDR2 SQIVND (reference sequence). V shed 5 bases and J shed 0 bases, with 20 bases lying between them. The CDR3 DNA is TGTGCCAGTAGTTCCCGGGAGGGGGACCGCTACTCTGGAAACACCATATATTTT. The encoded protein is CASSSREGDRYSGNTIYF. The complete variable domain, with remaining parts taken from reference TRBV19 and TRBJ1-3, reads DGGITQSPKYLFRKEGQNVTLSCEQNLNHDAMYWYRQDPGQGLRLIYYSQIVNDFQKGDIAEGYSVSREKKESFPLTVTSAQKNPTAFYLCASSSREGDRYSGNTIYFGEGSWLTVV.

The chain uses TRBV27 and TRBJ2-3, with TRBD2 matching 7 bases. Germline values: CDR1 MNHEY, CDR2 SMNVEV (reference sequence). With V trimmed by 4 bases and J by 13 bases, 8 bases remained unmatched. The CDR3 has 12 residues. The CDR3 coding sequence is TGTGCCAGCAGTTCGAAAGCGGGATGCGAGTATTTT. This translates into CASSSKAGCEYF.

The chain joins TRBV3-1 (or the pseudogene TRBV3-2) to TRBJ2-7, with D maybe TRBD1 (6 bases). Trimming pared 3 bases from V and 13 bases from J, leaving 13 bases between. The CDR3 is 11 amino acids. Germline V lookup: CDR1 LGHDT, CDR2 YNNKEL (reference sequence). The CDR3 loop reads CASSQETGIYF. The CDR3 DNA sequence: TGTGCCAGCAGCCAGGAGACAGGCATATACTTC.

This clone has a handful of counts. The J gene is TRBJ1-1, the V gene TRBV15; possibly TRBD1 for D (5 bases). CDR1 and CDR2 from the germline V gene are LNHNV and YYDKDF (reference sequence). Trimming removed 5 bases from V and 4 bases from J, with 14 bases in between. The CDR3 totals 14 residues. The CDR3 DNA is TGTGCCACCAGCGCCCGTCAGGGAGGCACTGAAGCTTTCTTT. It translates to CATSARQGGTEAFF.

This clone was recorded a few times. V gene TRBV6-1 combines with J gene TRBJ2-7; D call uncertain. The CDR3 totals 15 residues. Deletions cut 3 bases from V and 0 bases from J, with 12 bases between. CDR1 and CDR2 from the germline V gene are MNHNS and SASEGT. CDR3 in DNA: TGTGCCAGCAGTGATTACAGATTTAGCTCCTACGAGCAGTACTTC. Amino acid sequence: CASSDYRFSSYEQYF.

The chain is built from TRBV30 and TRBJ2-2, with D perhaps matching TRBD2 (5 bases). Trimming removed 4 bases from V and 4 bases from J, with 10 bases in between. The CDR3 is 13 residues long. CDR1 and CDR2 (germline): GTSNPN, SVGIG (reference sequence). The CDR3 reads CAWKDSFTGELFF. The CDR3, as DNA: TGTGCCTGGAAGGACTCATTCACCGGGGAGCTGTTTTTT.

This clone was seen just once. The chain carries TRBV28 and TRBJ2-7; D not resolved. Trimming removed 6 bases from V and 0 bases from J, with 12 bases in between. Germline lookup yields CDR1 MDHEN and CDR2 SYDVKM. The CDR3 is 14 amino acids. For the CDR3, the DNA is TGTGCCAGCAGCTGGAGCGTATCCTCCTACGAGCAGTACTTC. This gives the protein CASSWSVSSYEQYF. Using reference TRBV28 and TRBJ2-7 for the parts outside the CDR3, the full variable domain is DVKVTQSSRYLVKRTGEKVFLECVQDMDHENMFWYRQDPGLGLRLIYFSYDVKMKEKGDIPEGYSVSREKKERFSLILESASTNQTSMYLCASSWSVSSYEQYFGPGTRLTVT.

J is TRBJ2-7 and V is TRBV9; the match to TRBD1 covers 9 bases. Germline CDR1 reads SGDLS; CDR2 reads YYNGEE. CDR3 length: 15 amino acids. J was trimmed by 3 bases and V by 5 bases; bases with no gene match: 9. This CDR3 reads CASSKEGTGFYEQYF. CDR3 nucleotides: TGTGCCAGCAGTAAAGAAGGGACAGGGTTCTACGAGCAGTACTTC. The full variable domain, with the rest looked up from reference TRBV9 and TRBJ2-7, is DSGVTQTPKHLITATGQRVTLRCSPRSGDLSVYWYQQSLDQGLQFLIQYYNGEERAKGNILERFSAQQFPDLHSELNLSSLELGDSALYFCASSKEGTGFYEQYFGPGTRLTVT.

This rearrangement joins TRBV11-3 to TRBJ1-1; D is possibly TRBD1 (6 bases). CDR1 SGHNT and CDR2 YENEEA come from the germline V gene. With 4 bases removed from V and 1 base from J, the gap between germline ends came to 16 bases. The CDR3 runs 16 residues. The CDR3 DNA reads as TGTGCCAGCAGCTCTAGCTTCGTAGGGGGGAACACTGAAGCTTTCTTT. Translation gives CASSSSFVGGNTEAFF.

This chain uses TRBV12-3 or TRBV12-4 with TRBJ1-2; D is unclear. The CDR3 contains 12 residues. Trimming shortened V by 3 bases and J by 4 bases, and 6 bases separated the two germline ends. CDR3 coding DNA: TGTGCCAGCAGTTTTTGGCTCTATGGCTACACCTTC. It encodes CASSFWLYGYTF.

Only a few counts were recorded for this clone. The V gene is TRBV27, the J gene TRBJ2-7, with 8 nucleotides matching TRBD1. The V gene end was trimmed by 8 bases and the J gene end by 1 base; junction bases not matched to a gene: 7. The CDR3 is 14 amino acids. From germline, CDR1 is MNHEY and CDR2 SMNVEV (reference sequence). Written as DNA, the CDR3 is TGTGCCAGCCGAGACAGGGGAATGTCCTACGAGCAGTACTTC. It translates to CASRDRGMSYEQYF.